The source of this T cell receptor (beta chain) is a study of shared clonotypes between healthy human individuals (dated by TCRdb to about 2020). About the full investigation: The cohort comprised a couple of women and a few men aged 18 to 49 years. Leukapheresis yielded between about 0.94 and 8.9 billion PBMCs per donor. To estimate repertoire size and how much clonotype sharing occurs between individuals, the study deeply sequenced the blood TCR repertoires of 5 or 6 healthy adults. To increase sequencing depth and limit assay-specific biases, different laboratories used diverse techniques to prepare libraries and sequence TCR repertoires. Per donor, three plates each were used for CD4 naive and CD4 memory, two for CD8 naive, and one for CD8 memory. Summary of the overall study and its limitations: Naive subsets generally had larger estimated clonotype richness than memory subsets. Pairwise subsampling led to the expectation that sequencing depth would affect the degree of clonotype sharing among donors. Sharing across a handful of donors was observed for around 4.8% of naive CD4, about 3.2% of naive CD8, over 2% of memory CD4, and around 0.4% of memory CD8 clonotypes. Sampling was limited to blood, and TCR repertoires in tissue likely differ from TCR repertoires in blood. The small number of donors limited the genetic and exposure-history diversity represented. Compared with non-shared clonotypes, clonotypes shared by all four sorted-subset donors had higher generation probabilities. Even with the large sequencing depth, rarefaction of the sorted-subset datasets indicated that sequencing was incomplete.

The CDR3 numbers 16 residues from cysteine through phenylalanine. The retained sequence is limited to the CDR3, 48 bases, with the frame set at the first base. Clipping removes 5 bases from V and 7 bases from J, with 9 as the unmatched junction base count. The germline V gene (reference sequence) supplies CDR1 SEHNR and CDR2 FQNEAQ. For the CD8 naive samples, CD45RO-negative cells were positively selected for CCR7, yielding a CD45RA+CCR7+ population from which TemRA cells were excluded. Donors were healthy HIV-negative adults with no recently reported acute infections or vaccinations. Every donor was a Caucasian adult residing in Nashville, Tennessee, USA. Blood was collected by leukapheresis, and PBMCs were isolated by Ficoll-Histopaque density gradient centrifugation and then cryopreserved in liquid nitrogen vapor phase. Analytical flow cytometry was used to check the purity and quantity of each magnetically sorted T cell population. Genomic DNA was isolated from each sorted fraction and quantified by UV absorbance on a Nanodrop 2000c.

A word on this clone: What this receptor recognizes is not known. Qualities for individual bases were not recorded, and no much larger clone is one base off.

Using the deep immunoSEQ assay, multiplex PCR amplified TCR CDR3 regions from genomic DNA. Extracted genomic DNA from each cell subset was distributed evenly across all wells of several immunoSEQ 96-well plates, and each plate was treated as a replicate. For sorted subsets, approximately 200 ng of genomic DNA, equivalent to around 30,000 T cell genomes, went into each replicate PCR. Purified libraries were quantified with a Qubit 3.0 fluorometer, sized on a Bioanalyzer 2100, and re-quantified with the KAPA Library Quantification kit. A separate single-read 150-cycle Illumina NextSeq 550 flow cell was used to sequence each immunoSEQ 96-well plate. Per the original workflow: Because the immunoSEQ output included only junctional sequences and no quality scores, the filtering could not be the same as the filtering used for full-length reads. To assign V/J genes and CDR3, sequences were annotated using PyIR, a Python wrapper for IgBLAST v1.9, with IMGT germline references. Reads with weak V/J assignments (E-value above 1e-6), missing CDR3, stop codons, out-of-frame junctions, or ambiguous translated residues were removed. V3J clonotypes were defined as sequences sharing an identical inferred V gene, J gene, and CDR3 amino acid sequence. Percentage overlap between repertoires was calculated by dividing the number of shared unique clonotypes by the size of the smaller repertoire. RTK rarefaction, the Chao1 estimator, and Recon v2.1 estimates of unobserved clonotypes were used to assess repertoire richness. Generation probabilities were computed with OLGA for all TCRbeta clonotypes obtained by the gDNA method from several donors. TCRdb stores this immuneACCESS table with in-frame sequences only. Part of the clones is absent; in the studies checked, under half of the shortfall reflects unresolved V genes, and no reason is known for the rest. The DNA gave D and trimming, while V, J and clone size come from that table. This sample has about 680,000 clones in its table, and 92% of those were observed once. The ten biggest clones cover 20% to 25% of the sample.

Sequenced sample: naive CD8+ T cells sorted from blood. This specimen's cell subset or site label, interpreted: CD45RA+CCR7+. The rearranged segments are TRBV7-9 and TRBJ2-1; TRBD2 matches 12 bases in the middle. The receptor comes from a man aged 25-45 years in good health. The CDR3 reads as follows: CASSISTSGSSNEQFF. In nucleotide form, the sequence is TGTGCCAGCAGCATCTCGACTAGCGGGAGTTCTAATGAGCAGTTCTTC.